What follows are 20 T cell receptor beta chains derived from one specimen sequenced in a study of T cell changes during pregnancy in multiple sclerosis. TCRdb's table, derived via immunoSEQ multiplex PCR, lists solely in-frame clones and lacks some. Of over 70,000 clones listed, approximately 94% are singletons. Sequenced material: peripheral blood, taken in the third trimester of pregnancy. The receptors stem from a female donor with multiple sclerosis, enrolled in a pregnancy study.

This clone was detected a few times. This sequence joins TRBV2 and TRBJ1-2; D is unresolved. Germline V gene data show CDR1 as SNHLY and CDR2 as FYNNEI. Trimming removed 5 bases from V and 5 bases from J, with 15 bases in between. The CDR3 extends over 14 amino acids. CDR3 DNA sequence: TGTGCCAGCAGTCTTACGCCAGACTTGTATGGCTACACCTTC. Its protein is CASSLTPDLYGYTF.

J is TRBJ2-3 and V is TRBV4-3; possible D gene TRBD1, 6 bases. Trimming stripped 4 bases from V and 1 base from J, with 15 bases between. CDR3 length: 16 residues. The V gene's germline CDR1 is LGHNA and CDR2 YSLEER. CDR3 region: CASSLGTTTGTDTQYF. The CDR3 coding sequence is TGCGCCAGCAGCCTGGGGACAACCACCGGCACAGATACGCAGTATTTT.

V is TRBV27 and J is TRBJ2-2, with a tentative D call TRBD2 (6 bases). This CDR3 has 14 amino acids. Trimming took off 6 bases at V and 5 bases at J, with 13 bases between the two ends. Per the germline V gene, CDR1 is MNHEY and CDR2 is SMNVEV (reference sequence). CDR3 loop: CASRYLGGTGELFF. The CDR3 DNA reads as TGTGCCAGCAGGTATCTGGGGGGTACCGGGGAGCTGTTTTTT.

This clone was found once. The chain is built from TRBV5-4 and TRBJ2-5; 14 nucleotides agree with TRBD2. Germline CDR1 reads SGHNT; CDR2 reads YYREEE (reference sequence). The CDR3 length is 16 residues. The V gene end was trimmed by 0 bases and the J gene end by 4 bases; junction bases not matched to a gene: 2. The CDR3, as DNA: TGTGCCAGCAGCTTGGGAGGACTAGCGGGAGGAGAGACCCAGTACTTC. Its translation: CASSLGGLAGGETQYF. The full variable domain, with the rest looked up from reference TRBV5-4 and TRBJ2-5, is ETGVTQSPTHLIKTRGQQVTLRCSSQSGHNTVSWYQQALGQGPQFIFQYYREEENGRGNFPPRFSGLQFPNYSSELNVNALELDDSALYLCASSLGGLAGGETQYFGPGTRLLVL.

This clone has a single count. The CDR3 nucleotides are TGTGCCATCAGTGAGTGGCCGGGACAGGGGAGGTACGAGCAGTACTTC. Its protein product is CAISEWPGQGRYEQYF. The chain carries TRBV10-3 and TRBJ2-7, with TRBD1 matching over 10 bases. The ends lost 1 base at V and 4 bases at J; junction bases unmatched: 7. This CDR3 comprises 16 residues. Germline V gene data show CDR1 as ENHRY and CDR2 as SYGVKD.

The chain links TRBV18 to TRBJ2-1; 15 bases are a match to TRBD2. CDR3 length: 18 residues. V lost 3 bases and J lost 1; bases outside the gene matches: 4. The germline V gene encodes CDR1 KGHSH and CDR2 LQKENI. The CDR3 region is CASSPGLAGGGSYNEQFF. The CDR3 bases are TGTGCCAGCTCACCGGGACTAGCGGGAGGAGGGTCCTACAATGAGCAGTTCTTC.

The chain joins TRBV6-5 to TRBJ2-1; the match to TRBD2 covers 8 bases. Trimming cost V 2 bases and J 7 bases; bases outside gene matches: 7. The CDR3 has 15 residues. CDR1 is MNHEY and CDR2 is SVGAGI in the germline V gene. Here the CDR3 DNA reads TGTGCCAGCAGTTACGGGACTAGTTGGTCAAATGAGCAGTTCTTC. The encoded protein is CASSYGTSWSNEQFF.

This clone was observed a single time. V is TRBV6-5 and J is TRBJ1-1; tentatively, D is TRBD1 (5 bases). The germline V gene encodes CDR1 MNHEY and CDR2 SVGAGI. The V end lost 2 bases, the J end lost 4 bases, and 17 bases lay between the germline ends. The CDR3 is 16 amino acids. As DNA, the CDR3 is TGTGCCAGCAGTTACGAAGGGGTAGGACTAGTCACTGAAGCTTTCTTT. This encodes CASSYEGVGLVTEAFF.

This chain uses TRBV9 with TRBJ2-3; D unresolved. There are 14 residues in the CDR3. V dropped 4 bases and J dropped 1 base, with 10 bases sitting between them. Per the germline V gene, CDR1 is SGDLS and CDR2 is YYNGEE. The CDR3 is CASSSFPGTDTQYF. The CDR3 DNA reads as TGTGCCAGCAGCTCCTTCCCTGGCACAGATACGCAGTATTTT. The full variable domain, its missing parts supplied by reference TRBV9 and TRBJ2-3, is DSGVTQTPKHLITATGQRVTLRCSPRSGDLSVYWYQQSLDQGLQFLIQYYNGEERAKGNILERFSAQQFPDLHSELNLSSLELGDSALYFCASSSFPGTDTQYFGPGTRLTVL.

The rearrangement uses TRBV29-1 and TRBJ2-3; 11 bases agree with TRBD2. Germline V gene sequence: CDR1 SQVTM, CDR2 ANQGSEA. The CDR3 loop spans 15 amino acids. V gave up 6 bases and J gave up 0 bases; unmatched junction bases: 5. The CDR3 bases are TGCAGCGTACCCGGGACTAGCGGTAGCACAGATACGCAGTATTTT. It codes for CSVPGTSGSTDTQYF.

The chain couples TRBV10-3 to TRBJ1-2, with D perhaps matching TRBD1 (5 bases). V was clipped by 6 bases and J by 14 bases, with 19 bases between them. Germline V gene data show CDR1 as ENHRY and CDR2 as SYGVKD. This CDR3 comprises 12 residues. The CDR3 DNA follows: TGTGCCATCAGCCCTCCTCGAGCAGGGCTAACCTTC. It is translated as CAISPPRAGLTF.

V gene TRBV5-1 combines with J gene TRBJ2-4, with 12 nucleotides matching TRBD2. The junction had 8 bases not matched to a gene; V was cut back by 4 bases and J by 0 bases. In germline, CDR1 is SGHRS, CDR2 YFSETQ. The CDR3 has 18 amino acids. CDR3 sequence (DNA): TGCGCCAGCAGCCTGCATGGACTAGCGGGGTTAGCCAAAAACATTCAGTACTTC. The encoded protein is CASSLHGLAGLAKNIQYF.

The rearrangement links TRBV9 to TRBJ2-5, with 12 bases matching TRBD2. The CDR3 spans 16 residues. V lost 0 bases to trimming and J lost 5 bases; unmatched junction nucleotides: 5. Per the germline V gene, CDR1 is SGDLS and CDR2 is YYNGEE. For the CDR3, the DNA is TGTGCCAGCAGCGTAGGAACTAGCGGGAGGAGGGAGACCCAGTACTTC. Its translation: CASSVGTSGRRETQYF.

V gene TRBV19 combines with J gene TRBJ1-5, with D possibly TRBD1 on 5 matching bases. This CDR3 spans 14 amino acids. Trimming stripped 6 bases from V and 2 bases from J, with 11 bases between. Germline V CDR1 and CDR2: LNHDA, SQIVND (reference sequence). CDR3 loop: CASSQGEGNQPQHF. The CDR3 coding sequence is TGTGCCAGTAGCCAGGGTGAGGGCAATCAGCCCCAGCATTTT.

The chain carries TRBV7-9 and TRBJ2-7, with 8 bases that match TRBD1. CDR1 and CDR2 from the germline V gene are SEHNR and FQNEAQ (reference sequence). The J segment lost 5 bases and the V segment lost 5 bases, leaving 5 bases of the junction unmatched. The CDR3 totals 13 residues. For the CDR3, the DNA is TGTGCCAGCAGCCGACAGGGGTTAGACGAGCAGTACTTC. Translating it yields CASSRQGLDEQYF.

The rearrangement links TRBV7-2 to TRBJ2-1; possibly TRBD1 for D (5 bases). From germline, CDR1 is SGHTA and CDR2 FQGNSA. V was clipped by 1 base and J by 13 bases, with 14 bases between them. The CDR3 consists of 13 residues. The CDR3 bases are TGTGCCAGCAGCTTAGAGACAGTTATGGTTCAGTTCTTC. This encodes CASSLETVMVQFF.

V usage is TRBV19 and J usage is TRBJ1-1; D is ambiguous. Germline V gene data show CDR1 as LNHDA and CDR2 as SQIVND (reference sequence). This CDR3 is built from 17 residues. Trimming stripped 5 bases from V and 5 bases from J, with 24 bases between. The CDR3, as DNA: TGTGCCAGTAGTCGCTACGGGGATGGTGGGTTTGATACTGAAGCTTTCTTT. This encodes CASSRYGDGGFDTEAFF. Variable domain in full (rest from reference TRBV19 and TRBJ1-1): DGGITQSPKYLFRKEGQNVTLSCEQNLNHDAMYWYRQDPGQGLRLIYYSQIVNDFQKGDIAEGYSVSREKKESFPLTVTSAQKNPTAFYLCASSRYGDGGFDTEAFFGQGTRLTVV.

This rearrangement joins TRBV9 to TRBJ2-5; TRBD2 matches at 7 bases. With V trimmed by 3 bases and J by 5 bases, 10 bases remained unmatched. In germline, CDR1 is SGDLS, CDR2 YYNGEE. CDR3 size: 15 residues. The CDR3 is CASSAYTGGRETQYF. The CDR3 coding sequence is TGTGCCAGCAGCGCATATACGGGAGGCCGCGAGACCCAGTACTTC.

V and J are TRBV19 and TRBJ1-2, with a tentative D call TRBD1 (6 bases). The CDR3 length is 17 residues. Germline CDR1 reads LNHDA; CDR2 reads SQIVND (reference sequence). V lost 6 bases and J lost 5, with 25 bases in between. CDR3 sequence reads: CASRPGEGANLLYGYTF. Written as DNA, the CDR3 is TGTGCCAGTAGACCAGGGGAAGGGGCCAACCTATTATATGGCTACACCTTC.

The chain couples TRBV6-5 to TRBJ2-5, with 7 positions matching TRBD1. Per the germline V gene, CDR1 is MNHEY and CDR2 is SVGAGI. Trimming took 6 bases from V and 5 from J; bases not matched to a gene: 12. The CDR3 runs 15 residues. The CDR3 DNA sequence: TGTGCCAGCAGATCAACAGGGGAAGGCTTGGAGACCCAGTACTTC. Translated: CASRSTGEGLETQYF.